This TCR beta chain was sequenced for a study of T cells expressing NK-cell markers. Across the study: The study drew TCR beta repertoires from sorted CD3+CD56+NKG2C+, CD3+CD56+NKG2C- and CD3+CD56-NKG2C+ T cells. Findings of the study overall: The dominant NKG2C+ clonotypes represented roughly 1.0-7.5% of CD8+ T cells in several donors. Also leading the CD3+CD56-NKG2C+ fraction in several donors were these clonotypes.

Germline CDR1 SGDLS, CDR2 YYNGEE. The CDR3 length is 14 residues. TCRdb re-analyzed the 5' RACE reads; it lists each CDR3 protein once, without DNA. This sample's table reports about 190,000 distinct CDR3 sequences. With respect to this clonotype: Its target is unknown.

This clonotype was obtained from a man between 18 and 69 years old in good health. The V call is TRBV9, the J call TRBJ2-3; TCRdb's assignment of TRBD1 cannot be checked, as there is no DNA. Specimen: blood T cells: a sorted CD56 or NKG2C T cell subset, CD4+ or CD8+ T cells, or bulk PBMC T cells (not recorded which). CDR3: CASSPGGGGGTQYF.